Listed below are T cell receptor beta chains from one sample, sequenced in a study of blood T cells in healthy people across ages. TCRdb re-analysed the 5' RACE reads in MiXCR, keeping a single row per CDR3 protein. Among hundreds of thousands of distinct CDR3 sequences listed, just under 25% were seen once. The data also belong to a second study, concerning T cells of mothers and their children.

Specimen: blood. The receptors here all came from a boy between 10 and 17 years old in good health. Each CDR3 is given with its conserved first and last residue. The D gene is left open where the match is weak. Rows give clone size only sometimes, using once, few, many, or a class for an expanded clone.

J	V	D	size	CDR3	DNA
TRBJ2-5	TRBV7-2	-	few	CASSRVRKETQYF	TGTGCCAGCAGCCGAGTGAGGAAAGAGACCCAGTACTTC
TRBJ2-7	TRBV6-6	TRBD2	-	CASSLGRGAAYEQYF	TGTGCCAGCAGCCTGGGGCGGGGGGCGGCCTACGAGCAGTACTTC
TRBJ2-3	TRBV28	-	few	CASSFPSDTDTQYF	TGTGCCAGCAGTTTCCCGAGCGACACAGATACGCAGTATTTT
TRBJ2-4	TRBV19	-	-	CASSADQSKNIQYF	TGTGCCAGTAGTGCGGACCAGTCCAAAAACATTCAGTACTTC
TRBJ2-1	TRBV20-1	-	-	CSASPNSYNEQFF	TGCAGTGCTAGCCCAAACTCCTACAATGAGCAGTTCTTC
TRBJ2-7	TRBV10-3	-	-	CAISDRMGQTYEQYF	TGTGCCATCAGTGATCGAATGGGACAAACCTACGAGCAGTACTTC
TRBJ1-2	TRBV10-3	-	few	CAITRSLTNYGYTF	TGTGCCATCACTCGCAGCCTCACTAACTATGGCTACACCTTC
TRBJ2-1	TRBV5-1	TRBD1	few	CASSSLPGTVLHSEQFF	TGCGCCAGCAGCTCACTACCTGGGACAGTCCTTCATAGTGAGCAGTTCTTC
TRBJ2-5	TRBV5-1	TRBD2	-	CASSPLAGGSRETQYF	TGCGCCAGCAGCCCACTAGCGGGAGGATCGCGAGAGACCCAGTACTTC
TRBJ1-1	TRBV7-8	TRBD1	-	CASSRIDREAEAFF	TGTGCCAGCAGCAGAATAGACAGGGAAGCTGAAGCTTTCTTT
TRBJ2-7	TRBV2	-	-	CASSEIPFRDYEQYF	TGTGCCAGCAGTGAGATTCCCTTTAGGGACTACGAGCAGTACTTC
TRBJ2-5	TRBV7-9	-	few	CASSATGIETQYF	TGTGCCAGCAGCGCCACAGGGATAGAGACCCAGTACTTC
TRBJ2-4	TRBV18	TRBD1	-	CASSPAGQGQAIQYF	TGTGCCAGCTCACCAGCAGGACAGGGACAGGCCATTCAGTACTTC
TRBJ2-2	TRBV7-2	TRBD1	-	CASSSRTGKIGELFF	TGTGCCAGTAGCTCTAGGACAGGAAAGATCGGGGAGCTGTTTTTT
TRBJ2-3	TRBV7-2	-	few	CASSLARGIPRDTQYF	TGTGCCAGCAGCTTGGCTCGGGGGATTCCTCGGGATACGCAGTATTTT
TRBJ2-1	TRBV20-1	-	few	CSAWETSYNEQFF	TGCAGTGCCTGGGAAACCTCCTACAATGAGCAGTTCTTC
TRBJ1-4	TRBV19	-	-	CASSIIGGKNEKLFF	TGTGCCAGTAGTATTATTGGGGGCAAGAATGAAAAACTGTTTTTT
TRBJ2-1	TRBV7-9	-	few	CASSLQVSPRRWPYNEQFF	TGTGCCAGCAGCTTGCAAGTTTCCCCGAGGAGATGGCCATACAATGAGCAGTTCTTC
TRBJ2-7	TRBV29-1	-	few	CSGLTGSYEQYF	TGCAGCGGCCTGACGGGCTCCTACGAGCAGTACTTC
TRBJ2-7	TRBV7-6	-	-	CASSIDPNYEQYF	TGTGCCAGCAGCATCGATCCAAACTACGAGCAGTACTTC